The T cell receptor (beta chain) under discussion was sequenced for a study of neurological immune-mediated disorders. As for the study in general: The approximately 34 multiple sclerosis patients comprised around 30 relapsing-remitting and 3 secondary progressive cases.

The CDR3 contains 13 residues. The V gene lost 5 bases and the J gene lost 4 bases, with 11 bases spanning the gap. CDR1 and CDR2 from the germline V gene are SGHTA and FQGNSA. Over 200 million TCR-beta sequences, together covering 15-18 subjects, were produced by every individual sequencing run that was carried out. TCRdb re-called the 5' RACE reads with MiXCR, one entry per CDR3 protein. Of approximately 70,000 distinct CDR3 sequences listed, approximately 5% were seen once; the top ten hold about 2.2%. This clonotype has a count of ten or more. The sequence derives from a woman in her 70s with multiple sclerosis. The chain combines TRBV7-2 with TRBJ1-2; D is unresolved. Sequenced sample: PBMCs. Written as DNA, the CDR3 is TGTGCCAGCAGCATGGACGGAATCTATGGCTACACCTTC. It specifies CASSMDGIYGYTF.